A selection of T cell receptor beta chains follows, all from one sample in a study of blood T cell repertoires in COVID-19. Repertoires were generated with immunoSEQ multiplex PCR, while TCRdb's copy carries only in-frame clones and drops some. The sample contains 35,000 to 50,000 clones, more than 75% of which appear only once. The sample was peripheral blood. The receptor source for this set is an elderly man with acute or convalescent COVID-19. Each CDR3 is given with its conserved first and last residue. The D gene is left open where the match is weak. The size entry is marked missing in some rows and otherwise reads once, few, many or a size class.

DNA: TGTGCCAGCAGCGTAGCTAGCGGCCCCACGGGTGAGCAGTTCTTC
CDR3: CASSVASGPTGEQFF
V: TRBV9
J: TRBJ2-1
size: .
D: TRBD2

DNA: TGCGCCAGCAGCTCGACAGGCTCCCTAGCTAATGAAAAACTGTTTTTT
CDR3: CASSSTGSLANEKLFF
V: TRBV5-1
J: TRBJ1-4
size: few
D: .

DNA: TGTGCCAGCAGTGCCAATCTAGCGGGAGGTTTCTCTGGGGCCAACGTCCTGACTTTC
CDR3: CASSANLAGGFSGANVLTF
V: TRBV6-1
J: TRBJ2-6
size: .
D: TRBD2

DNA: TGTGCCAGCAGCCACCCGGGACTAGCGGGCGAGACCCAGTACTTC
CDR3: CASSHPGLAGETQYF
V: TRBV3-1/TRBV3-2
J: TRBJ2-5
size: .
D: TRBD2

DNA: TGTGCCAGTAACGAGACTCACTATGGCTACACCTTC
CDR3: CASNETHYGYTF
V: TRBV19
J: TRBJ1-2
size: .
D: .

DNA: TGTGCCAGCAGCACTCGACTAGCGGGAGGGCCTTACAATGAGCAGTTCTTC
CDR3: CASSTRLAGGPYNEQFF
V: TRBV7-2
J: TRBJ2-1
size: .
D: TRBD2

DNA: TGTGCCAGCAGTTTTTGGGGGGAAACGCAGTATTTT
CDR3: CASSFWGETQYF
V: TRBV27
J: TRBJ2-3
size: .
D: .

DNA: TGTGCCAGCTCACCCTCAGGGCAGCTTAACTATGGCTACACCTTC
CDR3: CASSPSGQLNYGYTF
V: TRBV18
J: TRBJ1-2
size: .
D: .

DNA: TGCAGCGTTGAAAGGGGAAGTGGGGATCGCTACACCTTC
CDR3: CSVERGSGDRYTF
V: TRBV29-1
J: TRBJ1-2
size: few
D: .

DNA: TGTGCCAGCAGTGAAATGGGCGGGGGGGGCACAGATACGCAGTATTTT
CDR3: CASSEMGGGGTDTQYF
V: TRBV2
J: TRBJ2-3
size: once
D: TRBD2

DNA: TGTGCCATCAGTGAGTCACAGACAGGGGACTATGGCTACACCTTC
CDR3: CAISESQTGDYGYTF
V: TRBV10-3
J: TRBJ1-2
size: .
D: TRBD1

DNA: TGTGCCAGTAGTATAGGACTAGCGGGGACTCGCACAGATACGCAGTATTTT
CDR3: CASSIGLAGTRTDTQYF
V: TRBV19
J: TRBJ2-3
size: .
D: TRBD2

DNA: TGTGCCAGTAGTATACAGGGGGCGAACACCGGGGAGCTGTTTTTT
CDR3: CASSIQGANTGELFF
V: TRBV19
J: TRBJ2-2
size: medium-sized
D: TRBD1

DNA: TGTGCCAGCAGTGGGTGGGGGGCTGAAGCTTTCTTT
CDR3: CASSGWGAEAFF
V: TRBV25-1
J: TRBJ1-1
size: .
D: .

DNA: TGTGCCAGTAGTATGCTCAGGAGGACAGGGGGCTCCTACGAGCAGTACTTC
CDR3: CASSMLRRTGGSYEQYF
V: TRBV19
J: TRBJ2-7
size: .
D: TRBD1

DNA: TGTGCCAGTATGCGGGGGAGGGCGGAAACCGGGGAGCTGTTTTTT
CDR3: CASMRGRAETGELFF
V: TRBV19
J: TRBJ2-2
size: .
D: TRBD2

DNA: TGCAGTGCTAGTAAAGGGGACAGCACTGAAGCTTTCTTT
CDR3: CSASKGDSTEAFF
V: TRBV20-1
J: TRBJ1-1
size: .
D: TRBD1

DNA: TGTGCCAGCATCCGCGCGGGACTAGCCCCGAGCTCCTACGAGCAGTACTTC
CDR3: CASIRAGLAPSSYEQYF
V: TRBV28
J: TRBJ2-7
size: once
D: TRBD2

DNA: TGCGCCAGCGGGGACACGGACACCGGGGAGCTGTTTTTT
CDR3: CASGDTDTGELFF
V: TRBV5-1
J: TRBJ2-2
size: .
D: .

DNA: TGTGCCAGCAGCCAAGTGGATCGCGGACTCAATGAGCAGTTCTTC
CDR3: CASSQVDRGLNEQFF
V: TRBV3-1/TRBV3-2
J: TRBJ2-1
size: few
D: .

DNA: TGTGCCAGCAGTCCCGGGACAGTAGTCGGGGAGCTGTTTTTT
CDR3: CASSPGTVVGELFF
V: TRBV27
J: TRBJ2-2
size: .
D: TRBD1

DNA: TGTGCCAGCTCACCTACTAACACGGAGACCCAGTACTTC
CDR3: CASSPTNTETQYF
V: TRBV18
J: TRBJ2-5
size: .
D: .

DNA: TGTGCCTGGAGCAGGACAGGGGCCAATTCACCCCTCTACTTT
CDR3: CAWSRTGANSPLYF
V: TRBV30
J: TRBJ1-6
size: .
D: TRBD1

DNA: TGTGCCAGCAAAACGGGGGAGGATGTAGAAGCTTTCTTT
CDR3: CASKTGEDVEAFF
V: TRBV4-2
J: TRBJ1-1
size: many
D: .

DNA: TGTGCCAGCAGTTTTCGGCGGGAGGGAGAGACCCAGTACTTC
CDR3: CASSFRREGETQYF
V: TRBV27
J: TRBJ2-5
size: .
D: TRBD2

DNA: TGTGCCAGCAGCTTGGGACAGGGAGCCTACAATGAGCAGTTCTTC
CDR3: CASSLGQGAYNEQFF
V: TRBV7-9
J: TRBJ2-1
size: .
D: TRBD1

DNA: TGTGCCACCAGCAGTCCGGGACAGAGTAACTATGGCTACACCTTC
CDR3: CATSSPGQSNYGYTF
V: TRBV15
J: TRBJ1-2
size: .
D: TRBD1

DNA: TGTGCCAGCAGTCTTACCCCCGCAGGGTCGAACGGCTACACCTTC
CDR3: CASSLTPAGSNGYTF
V: TRBV7-8
J: TRBJ1-2
size: .
D: .

DNA: TGTGCCAGCGGAGCTGTGGCGGGCTCCTACGAGCAGTACTTC
CDR3: CASGAVAGSYEQYF
V: TRBV28
J: TRBJ2-7
size: .
D: .

DNA: TGTGCCAGCAGCTTGGTGGGGACAGGGAGGTCACCCCTCCACTTT
CDR3: CASSLVGTGRSPLHF
V: TRBV5-6
J: TRBJ1-6
size: .
D: TRBD1

DNA: TGCGCCAGCAGCCAAAGAGGGATTGAGGAAAAACTGTTTTTT
CDR3: CASSQRGIEEKLFF
V: TRBV4-1
J: TRBJ1-4
size: once
D: .

DNA: TGTGCCAGCAGTTCCTCCTCCGGGACTCCGTACAATGAGCAGTTCTTC
CDR3: CASSSSSGTPYNEQFF
V: TRBV28
J: TRBJ2-1
size: once
D: .

DNA: TGTGCCAGTAGAGCCGACACAGGGTCCGGAAACACCATATATTTT
CDR3: CASRADTGSGNTIYF
V: TRBV19
J: TRBJ1-3
size: .
D: .

DNA: TGTGCCAGCGGCTCCAGGGTCGACCAGCCCCAGCATTTT
CDR3: CASGSRVDQPQHF
V: TRBV6-5
J: TRBJ1-5
size: .
D: .

DNA: TGCGCCAGCAGCTTGGACAGGGCCCACGAGCAGTACTTC
CDR3: CASSLDRAHEQYF
V: TRBV5-1
J: TRBJ2-7
size: .
D: .

DNA: TGCGCCAGCAGCTTAAGCGGGACAGGGGGCCTCGGTGAAAAACTGTTTTTT
CDR3: CASSLSGTGGLGEKLFF
V: TRBV5-1
J: TRBJ1-4
size: .
D: TRBD1

DNA: TGTGCCAGCAGCTTATCGGCGGGAGGGACCTACAATGAGCAGTTCTTC
CDR3: CASSLSAGGTYNEQFF
V: TRBV7-9
J: TRBJ2-1
size: .
D: TRBD2

DNA: TGTGCCAGTCCTAAGCGGGACGGGAGCTCCTACGAGCAGTACTTC
CDR3: CASPKRDGSSYEQYF
V: TRBV21-1
J: TRBJ2-7
size: .
D: .